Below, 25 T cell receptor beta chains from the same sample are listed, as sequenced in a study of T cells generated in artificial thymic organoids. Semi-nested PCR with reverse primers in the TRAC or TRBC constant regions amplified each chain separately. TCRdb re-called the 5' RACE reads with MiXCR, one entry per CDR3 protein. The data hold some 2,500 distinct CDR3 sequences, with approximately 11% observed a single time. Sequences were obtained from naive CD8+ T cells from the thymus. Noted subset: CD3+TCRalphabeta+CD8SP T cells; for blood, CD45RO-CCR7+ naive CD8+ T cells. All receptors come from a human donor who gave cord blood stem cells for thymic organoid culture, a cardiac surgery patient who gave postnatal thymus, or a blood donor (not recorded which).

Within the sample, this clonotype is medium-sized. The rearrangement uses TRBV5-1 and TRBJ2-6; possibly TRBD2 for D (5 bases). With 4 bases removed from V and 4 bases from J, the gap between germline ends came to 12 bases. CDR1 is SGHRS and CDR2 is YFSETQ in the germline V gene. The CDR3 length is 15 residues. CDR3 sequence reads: CASSLRAAGANVLTF. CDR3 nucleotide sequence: TGCGCCAGCAGCCTGAGGGCAGCCGGGGCCAACGTCCTGACTTTC.

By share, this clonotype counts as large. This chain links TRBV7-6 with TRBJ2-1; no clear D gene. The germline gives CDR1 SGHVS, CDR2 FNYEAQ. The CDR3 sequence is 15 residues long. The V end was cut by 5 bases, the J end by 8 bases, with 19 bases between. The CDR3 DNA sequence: TGTGCCAGCAGCCCCGAGAGGCCTAGTTTGCATGAGCAGTTCTTC. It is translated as CASSPERPSLHEQFF.

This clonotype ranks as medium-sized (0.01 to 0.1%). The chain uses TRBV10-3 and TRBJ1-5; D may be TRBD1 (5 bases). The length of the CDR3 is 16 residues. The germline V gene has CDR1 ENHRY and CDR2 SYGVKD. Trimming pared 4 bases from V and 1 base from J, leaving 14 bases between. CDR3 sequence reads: CAISVAGDGSNQPQHF. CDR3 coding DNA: TGTGCCATCAGTGTGGCCGGGGACGGGAGCAATCAGCCCCAGCATTTT.

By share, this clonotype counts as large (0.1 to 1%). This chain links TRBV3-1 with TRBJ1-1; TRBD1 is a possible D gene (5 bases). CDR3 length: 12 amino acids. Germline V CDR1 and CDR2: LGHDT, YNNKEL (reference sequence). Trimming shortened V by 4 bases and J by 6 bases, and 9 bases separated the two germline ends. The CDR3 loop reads CASSPQGAEAFF. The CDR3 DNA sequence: TGTGCCAGCAGCCCCCAAGGGGCTGAAGCTTTCTTT.

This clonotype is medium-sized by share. For the CDR3, the DNA is TGCGCCAGCAGCCAAGAAGGACTAGCGGGGGCCACAGATACGCAGTATTTT. Translating gives CASSQEGLAGATDTQYF. The V call is TRBV4-1, the J call TRBJ2-3; 13 bases fit TRBD2. The CDR3 has 17 residues. V dropped 0 bases and J dropped 2; count of bases not matched to a gene: 2. Germline loops: CDR1 MGHRA, CDR2 YSYEKL.

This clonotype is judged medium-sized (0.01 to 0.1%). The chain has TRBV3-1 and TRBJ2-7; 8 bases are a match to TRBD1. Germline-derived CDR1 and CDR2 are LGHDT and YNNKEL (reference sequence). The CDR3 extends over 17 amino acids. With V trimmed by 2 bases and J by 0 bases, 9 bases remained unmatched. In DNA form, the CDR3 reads TGTGCCAGCAGCCAAACAGGGGGTCGCCGGGGCTCCTACGAGCAGTACTTC. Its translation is CASSQTGGRRGSYEQYF.

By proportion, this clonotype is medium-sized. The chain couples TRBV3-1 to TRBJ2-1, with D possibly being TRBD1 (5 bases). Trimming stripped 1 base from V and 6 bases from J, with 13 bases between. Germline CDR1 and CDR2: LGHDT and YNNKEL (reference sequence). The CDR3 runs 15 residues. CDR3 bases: TGTGCCAGCAGCCAAGCACCCTTGGGGCTCAATGAGCAGTTCTTC. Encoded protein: CASSQAPLGLNEQFF.

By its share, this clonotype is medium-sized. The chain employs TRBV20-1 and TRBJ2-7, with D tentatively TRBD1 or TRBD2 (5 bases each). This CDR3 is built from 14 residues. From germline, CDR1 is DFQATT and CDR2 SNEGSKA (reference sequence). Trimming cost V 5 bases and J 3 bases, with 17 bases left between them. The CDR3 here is CSAARDQRLYEQYF. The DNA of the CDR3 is TGCAGTGCTGCTCGGGACCAACGCCTCTACGAGCAGTACTTC.

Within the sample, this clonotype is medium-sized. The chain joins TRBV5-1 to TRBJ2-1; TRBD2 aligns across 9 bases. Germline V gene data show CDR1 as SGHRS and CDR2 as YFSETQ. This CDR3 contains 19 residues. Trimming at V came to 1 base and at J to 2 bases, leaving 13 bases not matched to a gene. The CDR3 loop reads CASSLLIAGVFIPYNEQFF. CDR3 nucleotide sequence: TGCGCCAGCAGCTTGTTGATAGCGGGAGTTTTTATCCCCTACAATGAGCAGTTCTTC.

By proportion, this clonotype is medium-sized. The DNA of the CDR3 is TGCGCCAGCAGCTTGGAATCGGCAGCGAACACTGAAGCTTTCTTT. This encodes CASSLESAANTEAFF. This chain joins TRBV5-1 and TRBJ1-1; D is unclear. The germline gives CDR1 SGHRS, CDR2 YFSETQ. The CDR3 runs 15 residues. V was trimmed by 0 bases and J by 1 base, leaving 10 bases between them.

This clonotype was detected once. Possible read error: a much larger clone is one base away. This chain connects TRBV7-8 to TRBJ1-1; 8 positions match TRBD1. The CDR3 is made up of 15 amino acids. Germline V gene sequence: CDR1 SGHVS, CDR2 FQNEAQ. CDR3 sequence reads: CSSSFLDRVGTEAFF. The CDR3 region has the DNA TGTTCCAGCAGCTTCTTGGACAGGGTCGGGACTGAAGCTTTCTTT.

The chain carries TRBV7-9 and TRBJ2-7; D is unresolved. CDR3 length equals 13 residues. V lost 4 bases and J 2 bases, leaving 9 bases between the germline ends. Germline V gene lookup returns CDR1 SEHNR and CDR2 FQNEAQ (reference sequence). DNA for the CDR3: TGTGCCAGCAGCTCCTCATTGACCTACGAGCAGTACTTC. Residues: CASSSSLTYEQYF.

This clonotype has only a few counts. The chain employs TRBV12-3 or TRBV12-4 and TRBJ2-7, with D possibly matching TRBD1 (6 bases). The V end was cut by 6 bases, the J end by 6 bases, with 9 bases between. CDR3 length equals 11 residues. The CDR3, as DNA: TGTGCCAGCAGCCCAGGGGTCGAGCAGTACTTC. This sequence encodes CASSPGVEQYF.

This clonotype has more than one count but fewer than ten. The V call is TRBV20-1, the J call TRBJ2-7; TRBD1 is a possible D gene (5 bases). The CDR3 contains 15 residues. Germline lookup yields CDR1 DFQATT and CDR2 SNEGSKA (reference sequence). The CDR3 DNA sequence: TGCAGTGCTCACTCAACCCATGGACATCCCTATGAGCAGTACGTC. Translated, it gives CSAHSTHGHPYEQYV.

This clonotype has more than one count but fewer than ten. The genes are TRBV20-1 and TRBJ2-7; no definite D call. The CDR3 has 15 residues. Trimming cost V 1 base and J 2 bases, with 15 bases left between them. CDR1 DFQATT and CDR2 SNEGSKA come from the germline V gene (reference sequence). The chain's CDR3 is CSARGYETSTYEQYF. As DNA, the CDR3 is TGCAGTGCTAGAGGTTACGAGACCTCAACCTACGAGCAGTACTTC.

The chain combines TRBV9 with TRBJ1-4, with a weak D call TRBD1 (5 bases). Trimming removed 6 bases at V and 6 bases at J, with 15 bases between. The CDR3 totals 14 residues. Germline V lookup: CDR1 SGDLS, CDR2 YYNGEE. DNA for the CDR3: TGTGCCAGCATGACCCAGGGTTATGATGAAAAACTGTTTTTT. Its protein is CASMTQGYDEKLFF.

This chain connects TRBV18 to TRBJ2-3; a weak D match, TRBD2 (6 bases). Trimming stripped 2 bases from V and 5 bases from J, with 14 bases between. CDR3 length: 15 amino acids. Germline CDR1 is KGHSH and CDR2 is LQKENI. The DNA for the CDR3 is TGTGCCAGCTCACCATTCTGTCTGCGGGGAGATACGCAGTATTTT. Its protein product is CASSPFCLRGDTQYF. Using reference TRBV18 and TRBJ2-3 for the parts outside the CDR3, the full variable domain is NAGVMQNPRHLVRRRGQEARLRCSPMKGHSHVYWYRQLPEEGLKFMVYLQKENIIDESGMPKERFSAEFPKEGPSILRIQQVVRGDSAAYFCASSPFCLRGDTQYFGPGTRLTVL.

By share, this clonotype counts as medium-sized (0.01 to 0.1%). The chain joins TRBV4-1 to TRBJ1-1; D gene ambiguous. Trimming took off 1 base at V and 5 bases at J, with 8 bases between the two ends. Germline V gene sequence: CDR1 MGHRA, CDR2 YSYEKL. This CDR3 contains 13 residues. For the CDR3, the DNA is TGCGCCAGCAGCCAAGTAAGGGCAACTGAAGCTTTCTTT. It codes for CASSQVRATEAFF.

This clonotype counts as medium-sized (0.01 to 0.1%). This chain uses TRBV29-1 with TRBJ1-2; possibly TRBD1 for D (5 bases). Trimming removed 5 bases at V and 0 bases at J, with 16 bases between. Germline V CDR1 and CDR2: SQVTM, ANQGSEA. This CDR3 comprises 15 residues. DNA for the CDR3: TGCAGCGTTATCCCGCAGGGTAACCCTAACTATGGCTACACCTTC. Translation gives CSVIPQGNPNYGYTF.

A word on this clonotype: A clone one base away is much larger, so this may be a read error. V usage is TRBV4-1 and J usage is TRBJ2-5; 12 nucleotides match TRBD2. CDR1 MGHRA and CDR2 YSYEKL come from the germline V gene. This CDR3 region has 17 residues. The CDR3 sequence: CAGSPRLAGATQETQYF. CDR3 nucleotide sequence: TGCGCCGGCAGCCCTAGACTAGCGGGGGCGACGCAAGAGACCCAGTACTTC.

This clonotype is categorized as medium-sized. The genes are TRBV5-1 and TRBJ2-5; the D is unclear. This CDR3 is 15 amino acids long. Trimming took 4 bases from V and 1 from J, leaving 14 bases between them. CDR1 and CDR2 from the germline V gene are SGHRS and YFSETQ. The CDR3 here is CASSLGASLQETQYF. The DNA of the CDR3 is TGCGCCAGCAGCCTAGGAGCAAGCCTCCAAGAGACCCAGTACTTC.

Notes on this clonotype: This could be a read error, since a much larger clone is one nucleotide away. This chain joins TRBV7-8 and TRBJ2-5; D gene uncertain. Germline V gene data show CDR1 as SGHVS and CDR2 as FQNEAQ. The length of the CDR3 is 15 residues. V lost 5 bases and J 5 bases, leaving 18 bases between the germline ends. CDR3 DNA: TGTGCCAGCAGCGGAACGACTTGCACATGGGAGACCCAGTACTTC. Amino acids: CASSGTTCTWETQYF.

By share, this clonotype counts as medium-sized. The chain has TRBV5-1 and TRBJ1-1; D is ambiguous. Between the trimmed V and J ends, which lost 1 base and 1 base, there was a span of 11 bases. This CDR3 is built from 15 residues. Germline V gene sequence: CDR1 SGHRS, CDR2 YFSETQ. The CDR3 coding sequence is TGCGCCAGCAGCTTGTCTTCGGCCTCGAACACTGAAGCTTTCTTT. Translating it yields CASSLSSASNTEAFF. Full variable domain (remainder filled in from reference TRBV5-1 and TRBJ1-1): KAGVTQTPRYLIKTRGQQVTLSCSPISGHRSVSWYQQTPGQGLQFLFEYFSETQRNKGNFPGRFSGRQFSNSRSEMNVSTLELGDSALYLCASSLSSASNTEAFFGQGTRLTVV.

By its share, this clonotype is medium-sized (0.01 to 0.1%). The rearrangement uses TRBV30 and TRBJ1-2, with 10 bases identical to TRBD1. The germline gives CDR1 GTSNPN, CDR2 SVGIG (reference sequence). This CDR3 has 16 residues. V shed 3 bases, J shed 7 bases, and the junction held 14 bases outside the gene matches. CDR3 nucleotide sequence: TGTGCCTGGAGGGACCGGGACAGGGGACCCTCTGGTGGCTACACCTTC. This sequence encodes CAWRDRDRGPSGGYTF.

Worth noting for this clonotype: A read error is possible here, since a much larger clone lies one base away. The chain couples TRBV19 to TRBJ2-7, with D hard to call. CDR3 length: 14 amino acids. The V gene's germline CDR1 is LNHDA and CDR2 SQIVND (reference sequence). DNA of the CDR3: TGTGTCAGCTCCCAGAGCGAAAGCTCCTACGAGCAGTACTTC. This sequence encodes CVSSQSESSYEQYF.